This T cell receptor beta chain emerged from a study of cytomegalovirus exposure and HLA in healthy donors. Study-level points and caveats: Cytomegalovirus-associated TCR beta chains were listed, numbering some 170. Both high specificity and high sensitivity reportedly marked the classifier's diagnosis of cytomegalovirus status. CMV antigen specificity was confirmed in vitro for a few CMV-associated chains.

Trimming cost V 0 bases and J 1 base; bases outside gene matches: 2. The CDR3 is 15 amino acids. Per germline, CDR1 MGHRA and CDR2 YSYEKL. The method was immunoSEQ multiplex PCR; TCRdb's version includes in-frame clones alone and lacks a portion of them. In the table there are 150,000 to 250,000 clones, 84% of which are singletons. To note about this clone: Its target is not known.

The specimen sequenced was PBMCs. The TCR comes from a woman in her 30s in good health and CMV-seropositive. The J gene is TRBJ1-1, the V gene TRBV4-1, with 7 bases identical to TRBD1. The CDR3 sequence is CASSQDDRANTEAFF. DNA of the CDR3: TGCGCCAGCAGCCAAGATGACAGGGCGAACACTGAAGCTTTCTTT.